Below, one TCR beta chain is given with its context. Its antigen is still unknown. The data were taken from a study of T cells in localized non-small cell lung cancer. Study findings and constraints: The study linked higher blood T cell density to longer overall survival. Measurement of T cell clonality placed uninvolved adjacent lung highest, above the level in tumor.

Sequencing used immunoSEQ multiplex PCR; TCRdb keeps in-frame clones, though not all of them. This table has tens of thousands of clones, approximately 84% appearing once. CDR1 is PRHDT and CDR2 is FYEKMQ in the germline V gene (reference sequence). This CDR3 comprises 13 residues. The germline V and J ends were trimmed by 2 bases and 7 bases, with 9 bases remaining between them. The clonotype comes from a man aged 40 to 75 with stage I lung adenocarcinoma. The chain has TRBV13 and TRBJ2-1; the D is unclear. Source: peripheral blood, taken before any cancer treatment. CDR3 loop: CASSLWGRNEQFF. CDR3 bases: TGTGCCAGCAGCTTATGGGGTAGGAATGAGCAGTTCTTC.